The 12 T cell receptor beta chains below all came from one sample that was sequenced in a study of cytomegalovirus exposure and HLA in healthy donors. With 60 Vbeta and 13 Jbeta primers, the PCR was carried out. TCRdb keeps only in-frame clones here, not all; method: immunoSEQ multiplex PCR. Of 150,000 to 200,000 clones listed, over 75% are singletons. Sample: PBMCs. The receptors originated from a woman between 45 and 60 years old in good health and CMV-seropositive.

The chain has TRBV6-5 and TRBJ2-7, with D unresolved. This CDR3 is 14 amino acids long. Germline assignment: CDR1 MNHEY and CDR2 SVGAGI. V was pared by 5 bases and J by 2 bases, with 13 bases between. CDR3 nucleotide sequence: TGTGCCAGCAGTCCAGACATAACGCCCTACGAGCAGTACTTC. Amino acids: CASSPDITPYEQYF.

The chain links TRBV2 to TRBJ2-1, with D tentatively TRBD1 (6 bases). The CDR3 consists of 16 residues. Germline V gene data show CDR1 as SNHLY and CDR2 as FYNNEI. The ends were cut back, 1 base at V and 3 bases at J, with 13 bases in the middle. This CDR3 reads CASSEGRGMGYNEQFF. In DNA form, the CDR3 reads TGTGCCAGCAGTGAAGGCAGGGGAATGGGCTACAATGAGCAGTTCTTC.

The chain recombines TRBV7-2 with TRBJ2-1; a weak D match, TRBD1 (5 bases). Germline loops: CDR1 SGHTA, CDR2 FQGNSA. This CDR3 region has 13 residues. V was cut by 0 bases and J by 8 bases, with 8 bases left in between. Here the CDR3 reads CASSLAGAHEQFF. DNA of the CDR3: TGTGCCAGCAGCTTAGCTGGGGCCCATGAGCAGTTCTTC. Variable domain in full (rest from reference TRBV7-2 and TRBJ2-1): GAGVSQSPSNKVTEKGKDVELRCDPISGHTALYWYRQSLGQGLEFLIYFQGNSAPDKSGLPSDRFSAERTGGSVSTLTIQRTQQEDSAVYLCASSLAGAHEQFFGPGTRLTVL.

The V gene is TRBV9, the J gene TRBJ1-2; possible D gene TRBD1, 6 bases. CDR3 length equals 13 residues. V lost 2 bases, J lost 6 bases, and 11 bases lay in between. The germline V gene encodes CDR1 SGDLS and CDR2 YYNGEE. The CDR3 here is CASSVGQMDGYTF. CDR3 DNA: TGTGCCAGCAGCGTCGGACAGATGGATGGCTACACCTTC.

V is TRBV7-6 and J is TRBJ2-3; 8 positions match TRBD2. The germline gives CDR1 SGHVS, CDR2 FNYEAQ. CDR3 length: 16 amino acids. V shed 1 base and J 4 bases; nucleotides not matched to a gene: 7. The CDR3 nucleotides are TGTGCCAGCAGCTTAGGAGCGGGAGTATGGGCAGATACGCAGTATTTT. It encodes CASSLGAGVWADTQYF.

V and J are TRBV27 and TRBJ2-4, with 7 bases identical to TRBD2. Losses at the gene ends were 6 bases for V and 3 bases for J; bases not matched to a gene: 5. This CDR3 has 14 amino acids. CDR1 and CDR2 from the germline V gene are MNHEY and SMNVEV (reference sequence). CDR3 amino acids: CASSPGGGKNIQYF. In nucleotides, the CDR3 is TGTGCCAGCAGCCCGGGCGGGGGCAAAAACATTCAGTACTTC.

Here the CDR3 reads CASSLQAGGQETQYF. CDR3 coding DNA: TGTGCCAGCAGCTTGCAGGCGGGGGGGCAAGAGACCCAGTACTTC. The chain joins TRBV5-4 to TRBJ2-5; 9 positions agree with TRBD2. The germline V gene has CDR1 SGHNT and CDR2 YYREEE (reference sequence). The CDR3 consists of 15 residues. J gave up 2 bases and V 1 base, and 3 bases lay outside the gene matches.

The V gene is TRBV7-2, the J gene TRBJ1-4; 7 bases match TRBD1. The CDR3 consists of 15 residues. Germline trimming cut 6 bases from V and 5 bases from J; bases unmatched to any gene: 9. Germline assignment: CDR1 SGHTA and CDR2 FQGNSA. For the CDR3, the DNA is TGTGCCAGCAGTAAGAACAGGGGCACCAATGAAAAACTGTTTTTT. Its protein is CASSKNRGTNEKLFF.

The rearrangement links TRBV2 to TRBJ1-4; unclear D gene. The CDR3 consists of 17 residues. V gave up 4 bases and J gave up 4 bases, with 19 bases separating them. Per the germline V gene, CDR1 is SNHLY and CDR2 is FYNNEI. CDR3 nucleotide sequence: TGTGCCAGCAGTGTCCCAGATTCACGCATCAGTAATGAAAAACTGTTTTTT. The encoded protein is CASSVPDSRISNEKLFF. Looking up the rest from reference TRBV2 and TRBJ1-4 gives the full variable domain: EPEVTQTPSHQVTQMGQEVILRCVPISNHLYFYWYRQILGQKVEFLVSFYNNEISEKSEIFDDQFSVERPDGSNFTLKIRSTKLEDSAMYFCASSVPDSRISNEKLFFGSGTQLSVL.

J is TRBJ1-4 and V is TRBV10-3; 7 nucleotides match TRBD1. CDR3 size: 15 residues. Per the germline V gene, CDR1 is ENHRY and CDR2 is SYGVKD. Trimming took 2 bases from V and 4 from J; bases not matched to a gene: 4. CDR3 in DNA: TGTGCCATCAGTGAGATTGGACAGGATAATGAAAAACTGTTTTTT. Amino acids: CAISEIGQDNEKLFF.

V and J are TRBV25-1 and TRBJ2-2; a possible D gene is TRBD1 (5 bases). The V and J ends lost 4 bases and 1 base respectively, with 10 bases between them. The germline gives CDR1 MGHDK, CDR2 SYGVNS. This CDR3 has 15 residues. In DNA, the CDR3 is TGTGCCAGCAGTGGACAGAGCAAGAACACCGGGGAGCTGTTTTTT. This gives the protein CASSGQSKNTGELFF.

CDR3 nucleotides: TGTGCCAGCAGCTTCCGGGGAGTGGGGACCGGGGAGCTGTTTTTT. Its protein product is CASSFRGVGTGELFF. This rearrangement joins TRBV5-6 to TRBJ2-2, with TRBD2 as a possible D gene (5 bases). Deletions cut 2 bases from V and 5 bases from J, with 13 bases between. Germline V gene lookup returns CDR1 SGHDT and CDR2 YYEEEE. The CDR3 consists of 15 residues.